This entry describes one TCR beta chain. The antigen remains unidentified. Each patient's relapse followed autologous stem cell transplantation, and brentuximab vedotin exposure varied. Libraries were prepared by immunoSEQ multiplex PCR; TCRdb keeps only in-frame clonotypes and omits some of them. The table has over 45,000 clones, around two thirds seen once. This sample was taken from a study of PD-1 blockade in classical Hodgkin lymphoma. Findings and caveats of the study: In newly diagnosed patients, baseline TCR diversity was reportedly below that of healthy donors. It was CD4+ TCR diversity, not CD8+, that rose significantly by C4D1. Diversity similar to that of newly diagnosed patients was seen at baseline in complete responders.

Looked up from germline, CDR1 is MNHNY and CDR2 is SVGAGI (reference sequence). This CDR3 comprises 16 residues. Deletions cut 4 bases from V and 1 base from J, with 16 bases between. This TCR was recovered from a human donor with classical Hodgkin lymphoma. The V call is TRBV6-6, the J call TRBJ1-2; possible D gene TRBD1, 6 bases. The sequencing used peripheral blood mononuclear cells (PBMCs), collected before the second cycle of nivolumab. This CDR3 is CASSFLTGTSNYGYTF. The CDR3 bases are TGTGCCAGCAGTTTTCTCACCGGGACAAGTAACTATGGCTACACCTTC.